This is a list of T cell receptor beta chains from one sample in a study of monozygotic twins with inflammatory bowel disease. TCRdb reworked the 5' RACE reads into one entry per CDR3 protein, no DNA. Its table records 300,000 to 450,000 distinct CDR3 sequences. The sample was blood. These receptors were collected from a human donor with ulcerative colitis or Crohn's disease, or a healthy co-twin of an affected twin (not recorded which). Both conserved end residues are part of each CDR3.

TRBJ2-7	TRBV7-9	CASSQPGKPSYEQYF
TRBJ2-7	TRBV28	CASSFPTSAASYEQYF
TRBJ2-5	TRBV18	CASSRSGGEKETQYF
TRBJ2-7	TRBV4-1	CASSPGLRQDEQYF
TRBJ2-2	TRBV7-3	CASSLSAGELFF
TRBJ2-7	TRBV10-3	CAISESIIRVAYEQYF
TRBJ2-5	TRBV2	CASSRNTETQYF
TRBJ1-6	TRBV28	CASSGTGSSYNSPLHF
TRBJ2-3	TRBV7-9	CASSLGGTDPFTDTQYF
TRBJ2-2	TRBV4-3	CASSQQLRARGTNTGELFF
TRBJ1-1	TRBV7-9	CASSPGLTLNTEAFF
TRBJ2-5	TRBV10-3	CAISNDQETQYF
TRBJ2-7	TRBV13	CASSVGTGASYEQYF
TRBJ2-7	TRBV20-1	CSASFRGAGEQYF
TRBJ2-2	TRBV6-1	CASQPGLSTGELFF
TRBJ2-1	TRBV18	CASSPRTHNEQFF
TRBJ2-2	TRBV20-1	CSARRLVNTGELFF
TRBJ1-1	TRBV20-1	CSAKMALGHPNTEAFF
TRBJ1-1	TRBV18	CASSPTAGGLNTEAFF